The T cell receptor (beta chain) described here comes from a study of a mutant IDH1 vaccine in newly diagnosed glioma. For the study at large: Most had both radiotherapy and temozolomide beforehand; others had only one.

This table comes from immunoSEQ multiplex PCR, and its TCRdb copy is limited to in-frame clones, with some not included. The sample has under 150,000 clones, 80% seen once; the top ten hold 5% to 6%. This clone came up a few times. The antigen remains unidentified. Study-wide points: Pseudoprogression showed no apparent link to changes in top peripheral T cell clonotypes.

With 4 bases removed from V and 1 base from J, the gap between germline ends came to 8 bases. CDR3 length equals 13 residues. Germline CDR1 reads SGDLS; CDR2 reads YYNGEE. The time point denotes: week 11, during vaccination. Each dose of the vaccine consisted of 300 ug of mutant IDH1 20-mer peptide, with topical imiquimod. The sample here was PBMCs, taken from a glioma patient whose treatment included an IDH1 peptide vaccine. The TCR comes from a man between 40 and 49 years old with glioma. The chain is built from TRBV9 and TRBJ1-1; D remains ambiguous. CDR3 loop: CASSPSGNTEAFF. As DNA, the CDR3 is TGTGCCAGCAGCCCCTCCGGGAACACTGAAGCTTTCTTT.